This T cell receptor (beta chain) is from a study of CD4 T cells in relation to SARS-CoV-2 and coronaviruses. CDR3 length: 15 amino acids. From germline, CDR1 is SEHNR and CDR2 FQNEAQ (reference sequence). V was pared by 1 base and J by 5 bases, with 15 bases between. The repertoire was sequenced with immunoSEQ multiplex PCR; TCRdb's copy has only in-frame clones and lacks some. The sample lists about 43,000 clones; about 80% were seen once. On this clone: Its antigen is not known.

Sequenced sample: naive CD4+ T cells from PBMCs, cultured in vitro. The subset here: naive CD4+ T cells isolated by negative enrichment. The V call is TRBV7-9, the J call TRBJ2-7, with D maybe TRBD2 (6 bases). This clonotype was sampled from an adult with COVID-19. The CDR3: CASSLGRGFGHEQYF. The CDR3 region has the DNA TGTGCCAGCAGCTTAGGTCGGGGGTTCGGGCACGAGCAGTACTTC.